This TCR beta chain was captured in a study of blood T cell repertoires in COVID-19. About the study: From the United States, Italy and Spain came samples of acute and convalescent COVID-19. Sources were T cells, B-cell-depleted T cells, or PBMCs; the material itself was cDNA or gDNA.

Authors' processing steps: Nucleated cell number was recorded as an estimate derived from reference gene primer amplification. Assay used: immunoSEQ multiplex PCR; TCRdb lists only in-frame clones, some missing. V and J calls and clone size are given by that table; D and trimming were obtained from the DNA. This sample has approximately 63,000 clones, with about 86% found just once. The V and J ends lost 1 base and 6 bases respectively, with 11 bases between them. Germline loops: CDR1 SGHRS, CDR2 YFSETQ. This CDR3 contains 14 residues. The sequenced material came from peripheral blood. The chain couples TRBV5-1 to TRBJ2-1; D remains ambiguous. The sequence was collected from an elderly woman with active COVID-19. CDR3: CASSLSRSLNEQFF. In DNA form, the CDR3 reads TGCGCCAGCAGCTTGTCCAGATCCCTCAATGAGCAGTTCTTC.